The sequence of this T cell receptor (beta chain) was determined in a study of response to subunit inactivated influenza vaccine. Regarding the study as a whole: Few new T cells, the authors suggested, are recruited by each seasonal influenza vaccination.

TCRdb re-analysed the RT-PCR reads in MiXCR, keeping a single row per CDR3 protein. The repertoire consists of under 950,000 distinct CDR3 sequences, with around 20% occurring once and the leading ten covering 9.5% to 13%. Germline CDR1 reads ENHRY; CDR2 reads SYGVKD. The CDR3 covers 16 residues. V lost 10 bases to trimming and J lost 5 bases, with 26 bases between them. In the case of this clonotype: Its matching antigen is unknown.

V is TRBV10-3 and J is TRBJ2-5, with D perhaps matching TRBD2 (7 bases). This material consisted of PBMCs from blood, taken 5 days after vaccination. This TCR was recovered from a man over 45 who received an inactivated influenza vaccine. The CDR3 is CANPPGGQMGKETQYF. Written as DNA, the CDR3 is TGTGCCAATCCCCCCGGGGGGCAGATGGGTAAGGAGACCCAGTACTTC.